The sequence of this T cell receptor beta chain was determined in a study of shared clonotypes between healthy human individuals (dated by TCRdb to 2020 to 2022). With respect to the entire study: The cohort included three men and two women between 18 and 49 years of age. For each donor, three plates each were used for CD4 naive and CD4 memory, two plates were used for CD8 naive, and one plate was used for CD8 memory. To estimate repertoire size and how much clonotype sharing occurs between individuals, the study deeply sequenced the blood TCR repertoires of five healthy adults. To increase sequencing depth and limit assay-specific biases, different laboratories used diverse techniques to prepare libraries and sequence TCR repertoires. Each donor's leukapheresis produced roughly between about 0.9 and 9.5 billion PBMCs.

Broad study findings and their caveats: Only blood was sampled, and tissue TCR repertoires likely differ from those in blood. Naive subsets generally had larger estimated clonotype richness than memory subsets. Approximately 5% of naive CD4, roughly 3.6% of naive CD8, approximately 2% of memory CD4, and over 0.35% of memory CD8 clonotypes were shared across a handful of donors. Higher generation probabilities were observed for clonotypes shared by all four sorted-subset donors than for non-shared clonotypes. Even with the large sequencing depth, rarefaction of the sorted-subset datasets indicated that sequencing was incomplete. The small number of donors limited the genetic and exposure-history diversity represented. Based on pairwise subsampling, the degree of clonotype sharing among donors was expected to be affected by sequencing depth.

About this clone: Its antigen is currently not known. No base qualities exist here, and no much larger clone lies one base off it.

The donors were healthy, HIV-negative adults who had no recently reported acute infections or vaccinations. Only Caucasian adults living in Nashville, Tennessee, USA were represented among the donors. Magnetic negative selection was used to enrich CD4+ T cells, after which naive cells were positively selected on CD45RA and the negative fraction became the memory subset. After blood collection by leukapheresis, PBMCs were isolated using Ficoll-Histopaque density gradient centrifugation and then cryopreserved in the vapor phase of liquid nitrogen. Analytical flow cytometry was used to check the purity and quantity of each magnetically sorted T cell population. Genomic DNA was isolated from every sorted fraction and measured by UV absorbance on a Nanodrop 2000c. Using the deep immunoSEQ assay, TCR CDR3 regions were amplified from genomic DNA by multiplex PCR. Extracted genomic DNA from each cell subset was spread evenly across all wells of several immunoSEQ 96-well plates, with each plate serving as a replicate. For sorted subsets, about 210 ng of genomic DNA, equivalent to 25,000 to 35,000 T cell genomes, went into each replicate PCR. Purified libraries were measured with a Qubit 3.0 fluorometer, size-checked on a Bioanalyzer 2100, and measured again with the KAPA Library Quantification kit. A separate single-read 150-cycle Illumina NextSeq 550 flow cell was used to sequence each immunoSEQ 96-well plate. As for the authors' bioinformatics: The immunoSEQ output contained only junctional sequences without quality scores, so filtering could not match that applied to full-length reads. To assign V/J genes and CDR3, sequences were annotated using PyIR, a Python wrapper for IgBLAST v1.9, with IMGT germline references. Any read was removed if the V/J assignment was weak (E-value above 1e-6), the CDR3 was missing, or the read contained stop codons, out-of-frame junctions, or ambiguous translated residues. V3J clonotypes were defined as sequences sharing an identical inferred V gene, J gene, and CDR3 amino acid sequence. Percentage overlap between repertoires was computed as shared unique clonotypes divided by the size of the smaller repertoire. RTK rarefaction, the Chao1 estimator, and Recon v2.1 estimates of unobserved clonotypes were used to assess repertoire richness. For all TCRbeta clonotypes obtained by the gDNA method from several donors, generation probabilities were computed with OLGA. Here the immuneACCESS table is served through TCRdb, limited to in-frame sequences with V and J called. Missing clones are a known gap in these copies; in checked studies unresolved V genes cover under half, and the rest lacks a known reason. That table furnishes V, J and clone size, whereas the DNA furnished D and trimming. This sample is represented by hundreds of thousands of clones; about 80% of them were singletons. The ten largest make up around 1.8% of the sample.

Germline trimming: 2 bases from V, 6 bases from J; junction bases outside gene matches: 8. The germline V gene yields SGHRS for CDR1 and YFSETQ for CDR2. The CDR3, from cysteine to phenylalanine, totals 16 residues. The DNA shown is the 48-base CDR3, in frame from base 1. Sequencing used memory CD4+ T cells sorted from blood. What this sample's cell subset or site label stands for: CD45RA-negative fraction. This receptor was taken from a woman under 40 in good health. The V and J genes are TRBV5-1 and TRBJ2-7; 13 of the junction bases match TRBD2. The DNA sequence is as follows: TGCGCCAGCAGCTTACTAGCGGGAGGGCCAGGGGGCGAGCAGTACTTC. The resulting protein is CASSLLAGGPGGEQYF.